Listed here are 27 T cell receptor beta chains from one sample, sequenced in a study of T cell responses to AZD1222 COVID-19 vaccine. The protocol was immunoSEQ multiplex PCR, while the TCRdb copy is restricted to in-frame clones and leaves out a portion. The repertoire includes about 260,000 clones, 90% to 95% of them detected once, and about 0.5% sits in the top ten. The specimen was peripheral blood, collected on day 0 of AZD1222 vaccination. The receptor source for this set is an adult in good health.

The sample holds one count of this clone. Other nucleotide sequences in the sample specify the same CDR3. The CDR3 DNA reads TGTGCCAGCAGTTTGGGCCAGATCAATCAGCCCCAGCATTTT. This translates into CASSLGQINQPQHF. The chain links TRBV28 to TRBJ1-5; D not resolved. The CDR3 spans 14 residues. The germline V and J ends were trimmed by 3 bases and 3 bases, with 9 bases remaining between them. From germline, CDR1 is MDHEN and CDR2 SYDVKM.

The gene calls are TRBV6-5 and TRBJ2-7; 10 positions match TRBD2. This CDR3 region has 15 residues. CDR1 MNHEY and CDR2 SVGAGI come from the germline V gene. J gave up 2 bases and V 0 bases, and 1 base lay outside the gene matches. CDR3 sequence reads: CASSYSSGRAYEQYF. CDR3 coding DNA: TGTGCCAGCAGTTACTCGAGCGGGAGGGCCTACGAGCAGTACTTC.

This chain joins TRBV28 and TRBJ2-2, with 9 bases fitting TRBD2. The CDR3 contains 15 residues. V gave up 4 bases and J gave up 5 bases; unmatched junction bases: 5. Germline V gives CDR1 MDHEN, CDR2 SYDVKM. In nucleotides, the CDR3 is TGTGCCAGCAGTTCACCCCTAGCGGGGACCGGGGAGCTGTTTTTT. Translating it yields CASSSPLAGTGELFF.

The table lists this clone with a count of one. The gene calls are TRBV27 and TRBJ2-2; 9 positions agree with TRBD2. This CDR3 is built from 17 residues. The germline CDR1 and CDR2 sequences are MNHEY and SMNVEV (reference sequence). Unmatched junction bases numbered 11, after V lost 5 bases and J lost 4 bases. In nucleotides, the CDR3 is TGTGCCAGCAGTAATCAGGGGCGGGAGGGAAGCACCGGGGAGCTGTTTTTT. This sequence encodes CASSNQGREGSTGELFF.

This chain joins TRBV7-9 and TRBJ2-7; D uncertain. The V gene lost 1 base and the J gene lost 2 bases, with 6 bases spanning the gap. Germline lookup yields CDR1 SEHNR and CDR2 FQNEAQ (reference sequence). This CDR3 comprises 13 residues. In nucleotides, the CDR3 is TGTGCCAGCAGCTTAGTCCCCCCCTACGAGCAGTACTTC. Its translation is CASSLVPPYEQYF.

V gene TRBV21-1 combines with J gene TRBJ2-2; TRBD1 is the table's D call, not checked against the DNA. TRBV21-1 corresponds to a pseudogene. The CDR3 consists of 15 residues. In nucleotides, the CDR3 is TGTGCCAGCAGCAAAGGGAGGACAGGGGACGGGGAGCTGTTTTTT. Amino acid sequence: CASSKGRTGDGELFF.

This clone showed up just once. The chain couples TRBV3-1 (or the pseudogene TRBV3-2) to TRBJ2-5; D is undetermined. The CDR3 sequence is 13 residues long. Germline V CDR1 and CDR2: LGHDT, YNNKEL (reference sequence). The germline V and J ends were trimmed by 10 bases and 1 base, with 13 bases remaining between them. CDR3 amino acids: CATRKTTQETQYF. The CDR3 nucleotides read TGTGCCACCCGCAAGACCACCCAAGAGACCCAGTACTTC.

This chain links TRBV6-6 with TRBJ1-2, with D unclear. The length of the CDR3 is 13 residues. Trimming pared 6 bases from V and 7 bases from J, leaving 15 bases between. Germline V gene lookup returns CDR1 MNHNY and CDR2 SVGAGI (reference sequence). The CDR3 region has the DNA TGTGCCAGCAGCCCCAATCGATCACGTGGCTACACCTTC. Its translation is CASSPNRSRGYTF.

CDR3 sequence: CASSEWQEGGYTF. DNA of the CDR3: TGTGCCAGCAGTGAATGGCAGGAGGGTGGCTACACCTTC. This chain links TRBV2 with TRBJ1-2; D is uncertain. Germline assignment: CDR1 SNHLY and CDR2 FYNNEI. This CDR3 has 13 residues. Trimming removed 2 bases from V and 7 bases from J, with 11 bases in between. The variable domain in full, completed from reference TRBV2 and TRBJ1-2, reads EPEVTQTPSHQVTQMGQEVILRCVPISNHLYFYWYRQILGQKVEFLVSFYNNEISEKSEIFDDQFSVERPDGSNFTLKIRSTKLEDSAMYFCASSEWQEGGYTFGSGTRLTVV.

The genes are TRBV6-5 and TRBJ2-5; 8 bases line up with TRBD1. The CDR3 covers 14 residues. V gave up 5 bases and J gave up 7 bases; unmatched junction bases: 9. Germline loops: CDR1 MNHEY, CDR2 SVGAGI. The CDR3 nucleotides read TGTGCCAGCAGTAGCGGACAGGGACCACGGACCCAGTACTTC. Translated, it gives CASSSGQGPRTQYF.

The chain has TRBV7-3 and TRBJ2-7; 8 bases match TRBD2. In germline, CDR1 is SGHTA, CDR2 FQGTGA. The length of the CDR3 is 15 residues. V trimming: 1 base; J trimming: 5 bases; junction bases outside the gene matches: 7. CDR3 coding DNA: TGTGCCAGCAGCTTAAGAGCGGGGGCTTGGAACGAGCAGTACTTC. This encodes CASSLRAGAWNEQYF.

The chain joins TRBV6-5 to TRBJ2-7; D unresolved. Germline CDR1 is MNHEY and CDR2 is SVGAGI. This CDR3 is built from 13 residues. V shed 6 bases and J shed 3 bases, with 12 bases lying between them. The CDR3 protein is CASSHGRYYEQYF. The DNA of the CDR3 is TGTGCCAGCAGCCACGGAAGATACTACGAGCAGTACTTC.

Turning to this clone: The same CDR3 can be traced to other DNA sequences in this sample. The chain employs TRBV4-1 and TRBJ2-7; perhaps TRBD1 as D (6 bases). V lost 0 bases and J 6 bases, leaving 15 bases between the germline ends. The germline CDR1 and CDR2 sequences are MGHRA and YSYEKL. The CDR3 is made up of 15 amino acids. CDR3: CASSQDRSRGGEQYF. DNA of the CDR3: TGCGCCAGCAGCCAAGATCGAAGCAGGGGCGGCGAGCAGTACTTC.

This chain links TRBV10-3 with TRBJ1-2, with D hard to call. This CDR3 has 13 residues. Germline CDR1 reads ENHRY; CDR2 reads SYGVKD. The V end was cut by 0 bases, the J end by 7 bases, with 9 bases between. The CDR3 DNA reads as TGTGCCATCAGTGAGTCAGGCGGCCTTGGCTACACCTTC. It translates to CAISESGGLGYTF.

V gene TRBV19 combines with J gene TRBJ2-1; TRBD1 or TRBD2 may be the D gene (5 bases each). The CDR3 spans 12 residues. V shed 3 bases and J shed 10 bases, with 10 bases lying between them. CDR1 is LNHDA and CDR2 is SQIVND in the germline V gene (reference sequence). CDR3 sequence reads: CASSMGVGEQFF. In nucleotides, the CDR3 is TGTGCCAGTAGTATGGGGGTCGGGGAGCAGTTCTTC.

Comment on this clone: Other DNA sequences in this specimen translate into the identical CDR3. V and J are TRBV20-1 and TRBJ2-3; D is uncertain. Trimming left V 6 bases short and J 3 bases short, with 4 bases between. CDR1 DFQATT and CDR2 SNEGSKA come from the germline V gene (reference sequence). This CDR3 has 10 residues. The CDR3 spells CSARTDTQYF. As DNA, the CDR3 is TGCAGTGCAAGGACAGATACGCAGTATTTT.

The chain combines TRBV29-1 with TRBJ1-1, with 10 bases aligning to TRBD1. The CDR3 length is 14 residues. V was pared by 6 bases and J by 3 bases, with 7 bases of the junction left unmatched. Looked up from germline, CDR1 is SQVTM and CDR2 is ANQGSEA. The CDR3 protein is CSVDRGRGDTEAFF. CDR3 sequence (DNA): TGCAGCGTCGACAGGGGGCGCGGGGACACTGAAGCTTTCTTT.

The chain combines TRBV5-1 with TRBJ2-2; D is perhaps TRBD2 (6 bases). The CDR3 is made up of 14 amino acids. Germline V gene lookup returns CDR1 SGHRS and CDR2 YFSETQ. Trimming removed 5 bases from V and 6 bases from J, with 14 bases in between. This CDR3 reads CASSSGGAAGELFF. The CDR3 bases are TGCGCCAGCAGTTCCGGAGGGGCCGCCGGGGAGCTGTTTTTT.

This chain joins TRBV28 and TRBJ2-2; D is undetermined. Deletions cut 3 bases from V and 0 bases from J, with 8 bases between. Germline V lookup: CDR1 MDHEN, CDR2 SYDVKM. The CDR3 contains 15 residues. The CDR3 is CASSFRRANTGELFF. DNA of the CDR3: TGTGCCAGCAGTTTTCGTCGCGCGAACACCGGGGAGCTGTTTTTT.

Points on this clone: Other nucleotide sequences from this sample produce the same CDR3. The V gene is TRBV2, the J gene TRBJ2-2; D ambiguous. Germline CDR1 and CDR2: SNHLY and FYNNEI. Deletions cut 1 base from V and 0 bases from J, with 6 bases between. There are 15 residues in the CDR3. The CDR3, as DNA: TGTGCCAGCAGTGAAGGACGTTCGAACACCGGGGAGCTGTTTTTT. Amino acid sequence: CASSEGRSNTGELFF.

The CDR3 spells CASSPAPGISNYGYTF. CDR3 nucleotides: TGCGCCAGCAGCCCAGCTCCGGGCATTTCTAACTATGGCTACACCTTC. This chain joins TRBV4-3 and TRBJ1-2; D is unclear. This CDR3 has 16 residues. Deletions cut 4 bases from V and 0 bases from J, with 15 bases between. CDR1 is LGHNA, CDR2 YSLEER, per germline.

CDR3 DNA sequence: TGTGCCAGCAGTTCGACTAGCGGCACAGATACGCAGTATTTT. This sequence encodes CASSSTSGTDTQYF. The chain joins TRBV28 to TRBJ2-3; 8 bases are shared with TRBD2. J gave up 1 base and V 4 bases, and 1 base lay outside the gene matches. Germline CDR1 is MDHEN and CDR2 is SYDVKM. This CDR3 contains 14 residues.

V gene TRBV6-5 combines with J gene TRBJ1-1; D gene ambiguous. The CDR3 sequence is 14 residues long. Trimming took 1 base from V and 1 from J, leaving 7 bases between them. Germline V gene lookup returns CDR1 MNHEY and CDR2 SVGAGI. The CDR3 region has the DNA TGTGCCAGCAGTTACTACCCATGGAACACTGAAGCTTTCTTT. It is translated as CASSYYPWNTEAFF.

This chain links TRBV15 with TRBJ2-1; 7 nucleotides match TRBD1. The CDR3 spans 15 residues. Per germline, CDR1 LNHNV and CDR2 YYDKDF (reference sequence). V lost 5 bases and J lost 7; bases outside the gene matches: 11. As DNA, the CDR3 is TGTGCCACCAGCGGCAGACAGGGAAGAGTGAATGAGCAGTTCTTC. It encodes CATSGRQGRVNEQFF.

In this sample, this clone turned up once. The genes are TRBV11-3 and TRBJ2-1; the D is unclear. Per the germline V gene, CDR1 is SGHNT and CDR2 is YENEEA. The CDR3 is 14 residues long. V lost 0 bases and J lost 2, with 5 bases in between. CDR3 protein: CASSLDSAYNEQFF. Here the CDR3 DNA reads TGTGCCAGCAGCTTAGATTCGGCCTACAATGAGCAGTTCTTC.

The chain recombines TRBV6-5 with TRBJ1-5, with 7 nucleotides matching TRBD1. Germline CDR1 MNHEY, CDR2 SVGAGI. CDR3 size: 14 residues. V lost 10 bases to trimming and J lost 8 bases; unmatched junction nucleotides: 14. CDR3 nucleotide sequence: TGTGCCATCCGTAATGACAGGGAGCGGAAGCCCCAGCATTTT. Its translation: CAIRNDRERKPQHF.

The rearrangement uses TRBV28 and TRBJ2-1, with TRBD2 matching 13 bases. The CDR3 is made up of 15 amino acids. Losses at the gene ends were 4 bases for V and 8 bases for J; bases not matched to a gene: 5. CDR1 is MDHEN and CDR2 is SYDVKM in the germline V gene. For the CDR3, the DNA is TGTGCCAGCAGTTCACTAGCGGGGGGGACCGATGAGCAGTTCTTC. Translated: CASSSLAGGTDEQFF.